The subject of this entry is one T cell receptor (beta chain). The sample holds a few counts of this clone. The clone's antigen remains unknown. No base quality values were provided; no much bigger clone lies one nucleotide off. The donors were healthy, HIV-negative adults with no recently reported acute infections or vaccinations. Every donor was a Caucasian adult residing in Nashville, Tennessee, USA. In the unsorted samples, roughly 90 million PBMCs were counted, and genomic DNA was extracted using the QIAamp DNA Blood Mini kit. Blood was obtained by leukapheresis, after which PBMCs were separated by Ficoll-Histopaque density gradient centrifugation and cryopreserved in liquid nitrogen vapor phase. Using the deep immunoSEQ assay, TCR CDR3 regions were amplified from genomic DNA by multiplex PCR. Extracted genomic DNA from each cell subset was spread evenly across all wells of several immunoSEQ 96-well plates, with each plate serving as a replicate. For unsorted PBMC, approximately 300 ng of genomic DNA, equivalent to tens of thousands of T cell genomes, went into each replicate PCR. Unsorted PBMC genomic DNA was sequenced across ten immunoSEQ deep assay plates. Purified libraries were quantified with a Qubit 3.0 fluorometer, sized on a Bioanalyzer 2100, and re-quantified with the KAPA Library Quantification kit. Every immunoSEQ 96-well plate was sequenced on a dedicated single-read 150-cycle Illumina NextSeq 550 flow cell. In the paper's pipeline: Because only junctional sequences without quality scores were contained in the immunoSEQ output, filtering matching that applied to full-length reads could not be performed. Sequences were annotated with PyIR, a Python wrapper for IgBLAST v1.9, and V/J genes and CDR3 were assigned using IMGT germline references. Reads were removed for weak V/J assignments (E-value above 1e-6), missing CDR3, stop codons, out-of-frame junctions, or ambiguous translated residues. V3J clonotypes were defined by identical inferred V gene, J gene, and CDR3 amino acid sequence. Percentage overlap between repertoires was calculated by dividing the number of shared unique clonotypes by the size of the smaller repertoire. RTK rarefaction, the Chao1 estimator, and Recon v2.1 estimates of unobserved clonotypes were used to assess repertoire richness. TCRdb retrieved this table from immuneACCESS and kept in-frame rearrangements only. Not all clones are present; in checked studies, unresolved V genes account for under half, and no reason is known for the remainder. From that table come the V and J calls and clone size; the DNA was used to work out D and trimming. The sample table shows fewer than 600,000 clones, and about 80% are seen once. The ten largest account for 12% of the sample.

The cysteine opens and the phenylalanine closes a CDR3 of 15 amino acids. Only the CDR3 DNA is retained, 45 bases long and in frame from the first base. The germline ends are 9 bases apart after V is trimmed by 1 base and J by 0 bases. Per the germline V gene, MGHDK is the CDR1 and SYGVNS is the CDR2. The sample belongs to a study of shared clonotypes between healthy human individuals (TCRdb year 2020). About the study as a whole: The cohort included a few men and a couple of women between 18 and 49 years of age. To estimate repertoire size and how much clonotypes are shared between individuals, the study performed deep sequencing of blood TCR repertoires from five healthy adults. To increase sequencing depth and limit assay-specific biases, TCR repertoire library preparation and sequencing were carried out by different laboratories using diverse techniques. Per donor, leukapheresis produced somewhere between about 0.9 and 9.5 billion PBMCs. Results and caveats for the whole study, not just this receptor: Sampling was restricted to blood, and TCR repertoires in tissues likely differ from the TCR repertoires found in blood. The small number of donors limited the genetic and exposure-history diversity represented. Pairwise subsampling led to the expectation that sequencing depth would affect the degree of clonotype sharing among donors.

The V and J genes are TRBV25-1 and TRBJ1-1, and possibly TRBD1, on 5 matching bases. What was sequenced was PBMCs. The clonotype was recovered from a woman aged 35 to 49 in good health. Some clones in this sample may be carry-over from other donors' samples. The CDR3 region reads CASSELGEMNTEAFF. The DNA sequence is TGTGCCAGCAGTGAATTAGGGGAGATGAACACTGAAGCTTTCTTT.